The T cell receptor (beta chain) under discussion was sequenced for a study of tissue T cells after allogeneic stem cell transplantation. Study results and limitations: TCR repertoires tracked anatomic similarity, regardless of disease or transplant status. Shared clones across patients were few; motif clustering revealed tissue-specific shared signatures.

This clone has just one count. Its antigen is not known. Gene and germline names: mouse. The read stops 1 residue short of the end of the CDR3; the missing end is completed from the germline J gene. V lost 5 bases to trimming and J lost 0 bases, with 8 bases between them. CDR3 length equals 13 residues. Per germline, CDR1 FNHDT and CDR2 SITEND (reference sequence). The protocol was immunoSEQ multiplex PCR, while the TCRdb copy is restricted to in-frame clones and leaves out a portion. The profile shows approximately 50,000 clones, approximately 73% of them singletons. The receptor's source is a pool of C57BL/6 mice in good health. Sequenced material: sorted cells pooled from one or two spleens. The chain joins TRBV19 to TRBJ1-2; no clear D gene. The CDR3 bases that were read are TGTGCCAGCAGCCCTCGATCAAACTCCGACTACACC. Protein sequence: CASSPRSNSDYT. The CDR3 in full is CASSPRSNSDYTF.